These T cell receptor beta chains were read from a single sample in a study of blood T cell repertoires in COVID-19. TCRdb keeps only in-frame clones here, not all; method: immunoSEQ multiplex PCR. Here the sample spans 150,000 to 200,000 clones, less than 80% being singletons. The sequencing sample was made of PBMCs or T cells enriched from blood (not recorded which). The receptor set was obtained from a woman aged 70-85 years in a cohort exposed to, infected with or recovered from COVID-19 (not recorded which). CDR3s include the opening cysteine and the closing phenylalanine or tryptophan. Fields, in order: CDR3 DNA, CDR3 protein, clone size, J gene, V gene, D gene. D genes are given only for firm matches. For some rows the clone size is stated as once, few or many, or as a class when expanded; others skip it.

cdr3_nt: TGTGCCAGCAGCCAAGGGGGAGCGGCCTACTACGAGCAGTACTTC
cdr3_aa: CASSQGGAAYYEQYF
clone_size: -
j_call: TRBJ2-7
v_call: TRBV4-2
d_call: -

cdr3_nt: TGTGCCAGCAGTTACCAGAGCAATCAGCCCCAGCATTTT
cdr3_aa: CASSYQSNQPQHF
clone_size: -
j_call: TRBJ1-5
v_call: TRBV12-3/TRBV12-4
d_call: -

cdr3_nt: TGCGCCAGCAGCCAGGGTGGACTCTTTCGGGACACTGAAGCTTTCTTT
cdr3_aa: CASSQGGLFRDTEAFF
clone_size: -
j_call: TRBJ1-1
v_call: TRBV4-1
d_call: -

cdr3_nt: TGTGCCAGCAGCCCGGCGGGGACTAGAGAGACCCAGTACTTC
cdr3_aa: CASSPAGTRETQYF
clone_size: -
j_call: TRBJ2-5
v_call: TRBV5-4
d_call: TRBD2

cdr3_nt: TGTGCCAGCAGCCAAGATCAGGCAGTAAATGAAAAACTGTTTTTT
cdr3_aa: CASSQDQAVNEKLFF
clone_size: -
j_call: TRBJ1-4
v_call: TRBV4-2
d_call: -

cdr3_nt: TGTGCCAGCTCACAATTCGGGAGACAGGGTGAAGCTTTCTTT
cdr3_aa: CASSQFGRQGEAFF
clone_size: -
j_call: TRBJ1-1
v_call: TRBV18
d_call: TRBD1

cdr3_nt: TGTGCCAGCACTTTAGCGGTATCCAAAAACATTCAGTACTTC
cdr3_aa: CASTLAVSKNIQYF
clone_size: -
j_call: TRBJ2-4
v_call: TRBV18
d_call: -

cdr3_nt: TGTGCCAGCAGCTTAGACCAGGCTCCGACTGAAGCTTTCTTT
cdr3_aa: CASSLDQAPTEAFF
clone_size: -
j_call: TRBJ1-1
v_call: TRBV11-1
d_call: -

cdr3_nt: TGTGCCAGCAGCCTCCGGGACAGGGTCAATGAGCAGTTCTTC
cdr3_aa: CASSLRDRVNEQFF
clone_size: -
j_call: TRBJ2-1
v_call: TRBV7-8
d_call: TRBD1

cdr3_nt: TGTGCCAGCAGCCAGGGTGTGAATTCACCCCTCCACTTT
cdr3_aa: CASSQGVNSPLHF
clone_size: -
j_call: TRBJ1-6
v_call: TRBV28
d_call: -

cdr3_nt: TGTGCCAGTAGTATAGATCTTACTGAAGCTTTCTTT
cdr3_aa: CASSIDLTEAFF
clone_size: -
j_call: TRBJ1-1
v_call: TRBV19
d_call: -

cdr3_nt: TGTGCCAGCCTGCTGGGACAGCTAACTACCTACGAGCAGTACTTC
cdr3_aa: CASLLGQLTTYEQYF
clone_size: -
j_call: TRBJ2-7
v_call: TRBV9
d_call: TRBD1

cdr3_nt: TGTGCCAGCAGCTTAGTACCCACAGTTAATACGCAGTATTTT
cdr3_aa: CASSLVPTVNTQYF
clone_size: -
j_call: TRBJ2-3
v_call: TRBV7-9
d_call: -

cdr3_nt: TGTGCCAGCAGCCAAGATTGGACGACTAGCGGCCCTTACGAGCAGTACTTC
cdr3_aa: CASSQDWTTSGPYEQYF
clone_size: -
j_call: TRBJ2-7
v_call: TRBV3-1/TRBV3-2
d_call: TRBD2

cdr3_nt: TGCGCCAGCAGCCCAGGACAGACGTCTAGCGGGAGAGAGACCCAGTACTTC
cdr3_aa: CASSPGQTSSGRETQYF
clone_size: -
j_call: TRBJ2-5
v_call: TRBV5-1
d_call: TRBD2

cdr3_nt: TGTGCCAGCAGCCGCATCCCTATGAGGTGGCAGGAAGCTTTCTTT
cdr3_aa: CASSRIPMRWQEAFF
clone_size: -
j_call: TRBJ1-1
v_call: TRBV3-1/TRBV3-2
d_call: -

cdr3_nt: TGTGCCAGCCGACACCTCAGGGGGCGATCCAGCTACGAGCAGTACTTC
cdr3_aa: CASRHLRGRSSYEQYF
clone_size: -
j_call: TRBJ2-7
v_call: TRBV11-2
d_call: TRBD1

cdr3_nt: TGTGCAAGTCGAAATCGCCACAGGAGATGCAATCAGCCCCAGCATTTT
cdr3_aa: CASRNRHRRCNQPQHF
clone_size: -
j_call: TRBJ1-5
v_call: TRBV12-2
d_call: -

cdr3_nt: TGTGCCAGTAGGGCAGGGGCTGAAGCTTTCTTT
cdr3_aa: CASRAGAEAFF
clone_size: -
j_call: TRBJ1-1
v_call: TRBV19
d_call: -

cdr3_nt: TGTGCCAGCAGCCAAGATTCGACGGGGAACTATGGCTACACCTTC
cdr3_aa: CASSQDSTGNYGYTF
clone_size: -
j_call: TRBJ1-2
v_call: TRBV4-2
d_call: -

cdr3_nt: TGTGCCAGCAGCGCCTATGGGGGTCCGGGACAGGGCGAATCACCCCTCCACTTT
cdr3_aa: CASSAYGGPGQGESPLHF
clone_size: -
j_call: TRBJ1-6
v_call: TRBV9
d_call: TRBD1

cdr3_nt: TGTGCCAGCAGCCGGGACAGGGGGAGTGAGACCCAGTACTTC
cdr3_aa: CASSRDRGSETQYF
clone_size: many
j_call: TRBJ2-5
v_call: TRBV6-5
d_call: TRBD1

cdr3_nt: TGTGCCAGAAGCTTGGTTGCGGACAAAAACATTCAGTACTTC
cdr3_aa: CARSLVADKNIQYF
clone_size: -
j_call: TRBJ2-4
v_call: TRBV5-3
d_call: -

cdr3_nt: TGTGCCAGCAGCTTAGATTGGGGAGGGGCTTTCTTT
cdr3_aa: CASSLDWGGAFF
clone_size: -
j_call: TRBJ1-1
v_call: TRBV11-3
d_call: -

cdr3_nt: TGTGCCAGTAGTAGAGGGACTAGCGGGAGTGCCTCCTACAATGAGCAGTTCTTC
cdr3_aa: CASSRGTSGSASYNEQFF
clone_size: -
j_call: TRBJ2-1
v_call: TRBV19
d_call: TRBD2

cdr3_nt: TGTGCCAGCAGCTTAGGGCAGGAGCAGTTCTTC
cdr3_aa: CASSLGQEQFF
clone_size: -
j_call: TRBJ2-1
v_call: TRBV7-9
d_call: -

cdr3_nt: TGTGCCAGCAGTATAGGTAGTCCCGGGACAGGTTATGGGAACACTGAAGCTTTCTTT
cdr3_aa: CASSIGSPGTGYGNTEAFF
clone_size: -
j_call: TRBJ1-1
v_call: TRBV28
d_call: TRBD1

cdr3_nt: TGTGCCAGCAGCTTAACAGCGGGAGTGGCGTACGAGCAGTACTTC
cdr3_aa: CASSLTAGVAYEQYF
clone_size: -
j_call: TRBJ2-7
v_call: TRBV11-2
d_call: TRBD2

cdr3_nt: TGTGCCAGCTCAACCTTAGCGGGATCAAATGAGCAGTTCTTC
cdr3_aa: CASSTLAGSNEQFF
clone_size: -
j_call: TRBJ2-1
v_call: TRBV18
d_call: TRBD2

cdr3_nt: TGTGCCACCAGCAGAGATCGGGCAACTAATGAAAAACTGTTTTTT
cdr3_aa: CATSRDRATNEKLFF
clone_size: -
j_call: TRBJ1-4
v_call: TRBV15
d_call: -